These 30 T cell receptor beta chains share one sample of origin, sequenced in a study of cytomegalovirus exposure and HLA in healthy donors. Use of 60 Vbeta and 13 Jbeta primers characterized the PCR. The method was immunoSEQ multiplex PCR; TCRdb's version includes in-frame clones alone and lacks a portion of them. Of 93,000 or so clones in the sample, approximately 73% are singletons; the top ten hold under 13%. Input material: PBMCs. These receptors all come from a woman between 18 and 29 years old in good health and CMV-seropositive.

This clone showed up just once. V gene TRBV6-5 combines with J gene TRBJ2-1, with D maybe TRBD2 (5 bases). CDR3 length: 15 amino acids. Germline V gene data show CDR1 as MNHEY and CDR2 as SVGAGI. V was cut by 2 bases and J by 7 bases, with 15 bases left in between. DNA for the CDR3: TGTGCCAGCAGTTACACCCCTCCGGACTTGAATGAGCAGTTCTTC. Encoded protein: CASSYTPPDLNEQFF.

The chain links TRBV7-9 to TRBJ1-1; tentatively, D is TRBD1 (6 bases). The V end was cut by 2 bases, the J end by 10 bases, with 17 bases between. Germline V gene data show CDR1 as SEHNR and CDR2 as FQNEAQ (reference sequence). The CDR3 contains 14 residues. CDR3: CASSLLGHSVPAFF. The CDR3 DNA follows: TGTGCCAGCAGCTTACTGGGACATTCGGTTCCAGCTTTCTTT.

This clone was counted a single time. V gene TRBV18 combines with J gene TRBJ1-4, with D unclear. This CDR3 spans 13 amino acids. The germline CDR1 and CDR2 sequences are KGHSH and LQKENI. Trimming pared 6 bases from V and 8 bases from J, leaving 13 bases between. In DNA, the CDR3 is TGTGCCAGCTCCCCGGGATCAGGAGAAAAACTGTTTTTT. It encodes CASSPGSGEKLFF.

The chain recombines TRBV6-5 with TRBJ1-5; D is unresolved. In germline, CDR1 is MNHEY, CDR2 SVGAGI. The V end was cut by 5 bases, the J end by 4 bases, with 12 bases between. The CDR3 is 14 amino acids. The CDR3 reads CASSDRTGNQPQHF. CDR3 nucleotides: TGTGCCAGCAGTGATAGAACGGGAAATCAGCCCCAGCATTTT.

This rearrangement joins TRBV6-1 to TRBJ1-4; D gene unclear. There are 12 residues in the CDR3. Trimming cost V 6 bases and J 7 bases, with 9 bases left between them. Germline V CDR1 and CDR2: MNHNS, SASEGT. The CDR3 nucleotides are TGTGCCAGCAGCCTCTCTTTTGAAAAACTGTTTTTT. Translation gives CASSLSFEKLFF.

The chain combines TRBV28 with TRBJ1-1; 9 nucleotides align to TRBD1. The CDR3 covers 15 residues. Unmatched junction bases numbered 6, after V lost 1 base and J lost 6 bases. Germline V lookup: CDR1 MDHEN, CDR2 SYDVKM. For the CDR3, the DNA is TGTGCCAGCAGTTTATCCTCTGGACAGGGGCCTGAAGCTTTCTTT. Translation gives CASSLSSGQGPEAFF. Supplemented by reference TRBV28 and TRBJ1-1, the full variable domain reads DVKVTQSSRYLVKRTGEKVFLECVQDMDHENMFWYRQDPGLGLRLIYFSYDVKMKEKGDIPEGYSVSREKKERFSLILESASTNQTSMYLCASSLSSGQGPEAFFGQGTRLTVV.

This clone was detected only a few times. This rearrangement joins TRBV13 to TRBJ1-1; 10 bases align to TRBD1. Germline-derived CDR1 and CDR2 are PRHDT and FYEKMQ (reference sequence). V gave up 5 bases and J gave up 7 bases; unmatched junction bases: 10. This CDR3 is 15 amino acids long. The CDR3: CASSLTGTGAGEAFF. The CDR3 DNA reads as TGTGCCAGCAGCCTTACCGGGACAGGGGCGGGTGAAGCTTTCTTT.

The rearrangement uses TRBV11-2 and TRBJ1-2, with a possible D match to TRBD1 (5 bases). Per the germline V gene, CDR1 is SGHAT and CDR2 is FQNNGV. V lost 5 bases to trimming and J lost 4 bases, with 14 bases between them. CDR3 length equals 14 residues. CDR3 in amino acids: CASSDRTPAYGYTF. DNA of the CDR3: TGTGCCAGCAGCGACCGGACACCCGCCTATGGCTACACCTTC.

J is TRBJ2-7 and V is TRBV18, with TRBD1 identical over 10 bases. Germline assignment: CDR1 KGHSH and CDR2 LQKENI. After removal of 3 bases from V and 6 bases from J, the junction contained 23 bases not matched to a gene. The CDR3 is 20 amino acids. The CDR3, as DNA: TGTGCCAGCTCACCCCTCCGGCCCCGGACGGACAGGGGGTCCGGAGGCGAGCAGTACTTC. It encodes CASSPLRPRTDRGSGGEQYF.

V is TRBV5-4 and J is TRBJ1-3; D is ambiguous. V lost 1 base and J lost 4, with 12 bases in between. CDR1 and CDR2 from the germline V gene are SGHNT and YYREEE (reference sequence). The CDR3 is made up of 15 amino acids. The CDR3 DNA is TGTGCCAGCAGCTTGAATGTGGGCTCGGGAAACACCATATATTTT. This gives the protein CASSLNVGSGNTIYF.

The chain combines TRBV12-5 with TRBJ2-3, with D perhaps TRBD1 (5 bases). The V gene lost 5 bases and the J gene lost 4 bases, with 10 bases spanning the gap. CDR3 length equals 13 residues. Germline V lookup: CDR1 LGHNT, CDR2 FRNRAP. The CDR3 loop reads CASGQAGSDTQYF. The CDR3 DNA follows: TGTGCTAGTGGTCAAGCAGGGTCAGATACGCAGTATTTT.

The genes are TRBV4-3 and TRBJ2-1; tentatively, D is TRBD2 (6 bases). This CDR3 contains 17 residues. Germline values: CDR1 LGHNA, CDR2 YSLEER. Trimming left V 0 bases short and J 7 bases short, with 19 bases between. CDR3 in DNA: TGCGCCAGCAGCCAAGATACGGGCGGGATAGCAGCTAATGAGCAGTTCTTC. Amino acid sequence: CASSQDTGGIAANEQFF.

The chain recombines TRBV7-9 with TRBJ2-3, with D perhaps matching TRBD1 (5 bases). V lost 6 bases and J lost 2, with 15 bases in between. CDR3 length: 15 amino acids. In germline, CDR1 is SEHNR, CDR2 FQNEAQ (reference sequence). In DNA, the CDR3 is TGTGCCAGCAGAAGTGGGGCAGAACTCACAGATACGCAGTATTTT. It is translated as CASRSGAELTDTQYF.

V is TRBV10-2 and J is TRBJ1-5; no firm D call. The length of the CDR3 is 18 residues. V was trimmed by 0 bases and J by 0 bases, leaving 15 bases between them. From germline, CDR1 is WSHSY and CDR2 SAAADI. The CDR3 coding sequence is TGCGCCAGCAGTGAGTCGAACCGCGACGGGAGTAGCAATCAGCCCCAGCATTTT. Protein: CASSESNRDGSSNQPQHF.

V and J are TRBV10-3 and TRBJ2-1; 13 bases are a match to TRBD2. Trimming took 7 bases from V and 1 from J; bases not matched to a gene: 4. The CDR3 is 16 amino acids. The V gene's germline CDR1 is ENHRY and CDR2 SYGVKD. CDR3 loop: CAITATSGRSYNEQFF. The CDR3 region has the DNA TGTGCCATCACCGCGACTAGCGGGAGGTCCTACAATGAGCAGTTCTTC.

This chain's CDR3 is CASRKTVYNEQFF. The CDR3, as DNA: TGTGCCAGCAGAAAGACAGTCTACAATGAGCAGTTCTTC. The chain links TRBV27 to TRBJ2-1; D is possibly TRBD1 (5 bases). The V and J ends lost 6 bases and 3 bases respectively, with 9 bases between them. The CDR3 has 13 residues. Per the germline V gene, CDR1 is MNHEY and CDR2 is SMNVEV (reference sequence).

This rearrangement joins TRBV6-6 to TRBJ1-2; maybe TRBD1 (5 bases). V dropped 4 bases and J dropped 5 bases, with 11 bases sitting between them. Germline CDR1 MNHNY, CDR2 SVGAGI (reference sequence). This CDR3 contains 13 residues. The CDR3: CASSSGGGYGYTF. In nucleotides, the CDR3 is TGTGCCAGCAGTTCTGGGGGGGGATATGGCTACACCTTC.

CDR3 amino acids: CASSFRQGAYEQYF. For the CDR3, the DNA is TGTGCCAGCAGCTTCCGACAGGGGGCCTACGAGCAGTACTTC. J is TRBJ2-7 and V is TRBV7-8; 9 bases agree with TRBD1. This CDR3 is 14 amino acids long. The V gene's germline CDR1 is SGHVS and CDR2 FQNEAQ. The V gene end was trimmed by 3 bases and the J gene end by 2 bases; junction bases not matched to a gene: 2.

CDR3 region: CASSAGVNTEAFF. CDR3 bases: TGCGCCAGCAGCGCAGGGGTGAACACTGAAGCTTTCTTT. The V gene is TRBV5-1, the J gene TRBJ1-1; tentative D call: TRBD1 (6 bases). This CDR3 has 13 residues. Germline V gives CDR1 SGHRS, CDR2 YFSETQ. V lost 4 bases and J lost 0, with 7 bases in between.

The genes are TRBV27 and TRBJ2-7; 9 positions agree with TRBD2. CDR3 length equals 17 residues. Germline V lookup: CDR1 MNHEY, CDR2 SMNVEV (reference sequence). J was trimmed by 2 bases and V by 2 bases; bases with no gene match: 10. CDR3 sequence reads: CASSLRPLAGKAYEQYF. CDR3 coding DNA: TGTGCCAGCAGTTTACGCCCACTAGCGGGCAAGGCCTACGAGCAGTACTTC.

This rearrangement joins TRBV5-1 to TRBJ2-5; 8 bases map to TRBD1. Germline assignment: CDR1 SGHRS and CDR2 YFSETQ. The V segment lost 2 bases and the J segment 3 bases; nucleotides outside the gene matches: 3. The CDR3 covers 14 residues. The CDR3 sequence is CASSFEDREETQYF. In DNA, the CDR3 is TGCGCCAGCAGCTTCGAGGACAGGGAAGAGACCCAGTACTTC.

The J gene is TRBJ2-7, the V gene TRBV6-6; 8 bases line up with TRBD1. The trim removed 2 bases at V and 5 bases at J, leaving 8 bases unmatched. Germline V gives CDR1 MNHNY, CDR2 SVGAGI (reference sequence). The CDR3 extends over 15 amino acids. DNA for the CDR3: TGTGCCAGCAGTTACATAGACAGGGGTCGGCACGAGCAGTACTTC. Amino acids: CASSYIDRGRHEQYF.

The count of this clone is one. The chain joins TRBV7-9 to TRBJ1-1, with 7 bases aligning to TRBD1. V lost 7 bases to trimming and J lost 1 base; unmatched junction nucleotides: 9. CDR1 SEHNR and CDR2 FQNEAQ come from the germline V gene (reference sequence). This CDR3 spans 15 amino acids. CDR3 sequence: CASTDQQGRNTEAFF. CDR3 in DNA: TGTGCCAGCACCGACCAACAGGGGAGGAACACTGAAGCTTTCTTT.

The chain recombines TRBV2 with TRBJ2-1; 13 bases fit TRBD2. From germline, CDR1 is SNHLY and CDR2 FYNNEI. V shed 11 bases and J 9 bases; nucleotides not matched to a gene: 13. The CDR3 totals 15 residues. CDR3 sequence: CACNQGLAGRFEQFF. The CDR3, as DNA: TGTGCCTGTAACCAGGGACTAGCGGGAAGATTTGAGCAGTTCTTC.

This chain connects TRBV5-1 to TRBJ1-4; 7 bases are shared with TRBD1. J lost 3 bases, V lost 0 bases, and 11 bases had no gene match. Germline values: CDR1 SGHRS, CDR2 YFSETQ. This CDR3 has 18 residues. CDR3 in DNA: TGCGCCAGCAGCTTGGGGAGTACAGGGGACTTCTCTAATGAAAAACTGTTTTTT. The encoded protein is CASSLGSTGDFSNEKLFF.

The chain uses TRBV6-5 and TRBJ2-7; D is uncertain. Germline CDR1 is MNHEY and CDR2 is SVGAGI. V was pared by 6 bases and J by 6 bases, with 18 bases between. The CDR3 is 14 residues long. The CDR3 coding sequence is TGTGCCAGCAGCATTACCCCTGTGGAGCCCGAGCAGTACTTC. Translating gives CASSITPVEPEQYF.

The chain links TRBV30 to TRBJ2-1; 11 bases line up with TRBD2. The V gene's germline CDR1 is GTSNPN and CDR2 SVGIG (reference sequence). With V trimmed by 2 bases and J by 9 bases, 3 bases remained unmatched. This CDR3 contains 13 residues. CDR3 in amino acids: CAWSPGLAAEQFF. CDR3 bases: TGTGCCTGGAGTCCGGGACTAGCGGCTGAGCAGTTCTTC.

V gene TRBV19 combines with J gene TRBJ2-1; TRBD2 matches at 7 bases. V gave up 3 bases and J gave up 11 bases; unmatched junction bases: 10. CDR3 length equals 14 residues. The germline CDR1 and CDR2 sequences are LNHDA and SQIVND (reference sequence). Here the CDR3 reads CASSMTGRGGKQFF. In DNA form, the CDR3 reads TGTGCCAGTAGTATGACGGGGAGGGGCGGTAAGCAGTTCTTC. Filled out from reference TRBV19 and TRBJ2-1, the complete variable domain reads DGGITQSPKYLFRKEGQNVTLSCEQNLNHDAMYWYRQDPGQGLRLIYYSQIVNDFQKGDIAEGYSVSREKKESFPLTVTSAQKNPTAFYLCASSMTGRGGKQFFGPGTRLTVL.

This sequence joins TRBV28 and TRBJ1-1; TRBD1 matches 8 bases. J was trimmed by 5 bases and V by 6 bases; bases with no gene match: 11. The CDR3 extends over 15 amino acids. From germline, CDR1 is MDHEN and CDR2 SYDVKM. The CDR3 nucleotides read TGTGCCAGCAGAATCCAGGGGGCAGGTAAGACTGAAGCTTTCTTT. This sequence encodes CASRIQGAGKTEAFF.

This clone was picked up one time. The CDR3 DNA reads TGTGCCACCAGCAGAGATATTTCGGGGGGGGCTATCGATGAGCAGTTCTTC. Its protein is CATSRDISGGAIDEQFF. The chain joins TRBV15 to TRBJ2-1, with 8 bases aligning to TRBD2. The CDR3 is 17 amino acids. Germline values: CDR1 LNHNV, CDR2 YYDKDF (reference sequence). V lost 0 bases, J lost 8 bases, and 12 bases stayed unmatched.